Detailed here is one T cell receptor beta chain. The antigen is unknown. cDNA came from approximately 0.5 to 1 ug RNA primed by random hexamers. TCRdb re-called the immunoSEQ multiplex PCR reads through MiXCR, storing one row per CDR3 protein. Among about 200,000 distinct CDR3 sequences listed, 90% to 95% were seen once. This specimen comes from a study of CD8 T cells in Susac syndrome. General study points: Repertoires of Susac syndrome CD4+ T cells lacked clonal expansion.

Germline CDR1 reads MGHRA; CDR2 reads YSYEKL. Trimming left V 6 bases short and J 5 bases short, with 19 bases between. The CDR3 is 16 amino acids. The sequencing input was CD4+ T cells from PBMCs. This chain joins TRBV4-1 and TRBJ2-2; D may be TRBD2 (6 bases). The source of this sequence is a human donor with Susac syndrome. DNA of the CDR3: TGCGCCAGCAGGAACCCGACGCGGGGAGGAACCGGGGAGCTGTTTTTT. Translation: CASRNPTRGGTGELFF.